Each of the 18 T cell receptor beta chains below was sequenced from the same sample in a study of cytomegalovirus exposure and HLA in healthy donors. Generated by immunoSEQ multiplex PCR, the TCRdb table keeps only in-frame clones and is missing some. This repertoire shows more than 85,000 clones, 88% found once; its top ten account for about 2%. The sample comprised PBMCs. These receptors were obtained from a woman aged 18-30 years in good health and CMV-seronegative.

The chain is built from TRBV15 and TRBJ2-1, with TRBD2 identical over 8 bases. The junction had 6 bases not matched to a gene; V was cut back by 5 bases and J by 3 bases. The CDR3 contains 15 residues. CDR1 LNHNV and CDR2 YYDKDF come from the germline V gene (reference sequence). The CDR3 DNA reads as TGTGCCACCAGCGGTGCGAGCGGGGGCTACAATGAGCAGTTCTTC. The encoded protein is CATSGASGGYNEQFF.

V and J are TRBV14 and TRBJ2-1; 7 bases are shared with TRBD2. Germline values: CDR1 SGHDN, CDR2 FVKESK. There are 16 residues in the CDR3. V lost 4 bases to trimming and J lost 1 base; unmatched junction nucleotides: 7. The CDR3 here is CASSRRDYQSYNEQFF. Written as DNA, the CDR3 is TGTGCCAGCAGCCGGCGGGACTACCAGTCCTACAATGAGCAGTTCTTC.

This chain connects TRBV5-1 to TRBJ1-4, with a weak D call TRBD1 (6 bases). Trimming removed 4 bases from V and 4 bases from J, with 11 bases in between. The CDR3 length is 14 residues. Germline lookup yields CDR1 SGHRS and CDR2 YFSETQ. CDR3 bases: TGCGCCAGCAGCGATACAGGGAATAATGAAAAACTGTTTTTT. Residues: CASSDTGNNEKLFF.

The chain couples TRBV7-8 to TRBJ2-7, with D hard to call. Germline CDR1 reads SGHVS; CDR2 reads FQNEAQ. This CDR3 is built from 12 residues. The V end lost 5 bases, the J end lost 2 bases, and 7 bases lay between the germline ends. CDR3 nucleotide sequence: TGTGCCAGCAGCCTACAGCCCTACGAGCAGTACTTC. As protein: CASSLQPYEQYF.

The chain couples TRBV4-1 to TRBJ2-7; 10 nucleotides agree with TRBD2. This CDR3 is 16 amino acids long. CDR1 MGHRA and CDR2 YSYEKL come from the germline V gene. V trimming: 4 bases; J trimming: 0 bases; junction bases outside the gene matches: 6. The CDR3 protein is CASSPGWTSGSYEQYF. The CDR3 DNA reads TGCGCCAGCAGCCCCGGCTGGACTAGCGGCTCCTACGAGCAGTACTTC.

The chain uses TRBV28 and TRBJ2-3, with 9 bases matching TRBD2. This CDR3 is 14 amino acids long. The V segment lost 10 bases and the J segment 2 bases; nucleotides outside the gene matches: 7. Germline V gene sequence: CDR1 MDHEN, CDR2 SYDVKM. CDR3 nucleotides: TGTGCCACCGCGGGGGGGCAATACACAGATACGCAGTATTTT. Protein product: CATAGGQYTDTQYF. The variable domain in full, completed from reference TRBV28 and TRBJ2-3, reads DVKVTQSSRYLVKRTGEKVFLECVQDMDHENMFWYRQDPGLGLRLIYFSYDVKMKEKGDIPEGYSVSREKKERFSLILESASTNQTSMYLCATAGGQYTDTQYFGPGTRLTVL.

The V call is TRBV18, the J call TRBJ2-7, with TRBD1 matching 8 bases. The CDR3 runs 13 residues. CDR1 KGHSH and CDR2 LQKENI come from the germline V gene. J gave up 7 bases and V 2 bases, and 4 bases lay outside the gene matches. CDR3 in DNA: TGTGCCAGCTCACCAGGAACAGGGGGGGAGCAGTACTTC. Its protein product is CASSPGTGGEQYF.

This clone was recorded a few times. J is TRBJ2-7 and V is TRBV7-2; TRBD1 might be the D (7 bases). Germline lookup yields CDR1 SGHTA and CDR2 FQGNSA. The CDR3 extends over 14 amino acids. Between the trimmed V and J ends, which lost 1 base and 3 bases, there was a span of 10 bases. CDR3 in amino acids: CASSLGGDSYEQYF. The CDR3 DNA sequence: TGTGCCAGCAGCTTAGGGGGGGACAGCTACGAGCAGTACTTC. Combining the CDR3 with reference TRBV7-2 and TRBJ2-7 gives the whole variable domain GAGVSQSPSNKVTEKGKDVELRCDPISGHTALYWYRQSLGQGLEFLIYFQGNSAPDKSGLPSDRFSAERTGGSVSTLTIQRTQQEDSAVYLCASSLGGDSYEQYFGPGTRLTVT.

V is TRBV5-5 and J is TRBJ1-2; TRBD1 aligns across 9 bases. CDR1 and CDR2 from the germline V gene are SGHKS and YYEKEE (reference sequence). The CDR3 loop spans 14 amino acids. Losses at the gene ends were 3 bases for V and 4 bases for J; bases not matched to a gene: 4. Here the CDR3 reads CASSSMTGGYGYTF. CDR3 coding DNA: TGTGCCAGCAGCTCAATGACAGGGGGCTATGGCTACACCTTC.

The V gene is TRBV9, the J gene TRBJ2-1; 8 bases line up with TRBD2. The J segment lost 4 bases and the V segment lost 0 bases, leaving 9 bases of the junction unmatched. This CDR3 is 17 amino acids long. Germline CDR1 reads SGDLS; CDR2 reads YYNGEE. The CDR3 DNA is TGTGCCAGCAGCGTAGCCGCGGTCCGGGAGGGATACAATGAGCAGTTCTTC. The encoded protein is CASSVAAVREGYNEQFF.

The gene calls are TRBV13 and TRBJ2-3; D is uncertain. Germline CDR1 is PRHDT and CDR2 is FYEKMQ (reference sequence). The V end was cut by 2 bases, the J end by 0 bases, with 12 bases between. The CDR3 length is 16 residues. DNA of the CDR3: TGTGCCAGCAGCTTAACGGTAACTACTAGCACAGATACGCAGTATTTT. It codes for CASSLTVTTSTDTQYF.

V is TRBV4-3 and J is TRBJ2-1; 8 bases align to TRBD2. The ends lost 0 bases at V and 4 bases at J; junction bases unmatched: 5. The CDR3 totals 16 residues. The germline CDR1 and CDR2 sequences are LGHNA and YSLEER. The CDR3 DNA reads as TGCGCCAGCAGCCAAGAAGGAGCGGGGGCTTACAATGAGCAGTTCTTC. This encodes CASSQEGAGAYNEQFF.

V is TRBV6-6 and J is TRBJ1-1, with D unresolved. Germline values: CDR1 MNHNY, CDR2 SVGAGI (reference sequence). The CDR3 has 11 residues. V lost 4 bases and J 8 bases, leaving 8 bases between the germline ends. The CDR3 loop reads CASSLQKEAFF. For the CDR3, the DNA is TGTGCCAGCAGTTTACAGAAAGAAGCTTTCTTT.

The chain combines TRBV7-3 with TRBJ2-7; D is ambiguous. CDR1 and CDR2 from the germline V gene are SGHTA and FQGTGA. This CDR3 is built from 13 residues. Trimming removed 4 bases at V and 3 bases at J, with 10 bases between. DNA of the CDR3: TGTGCCAGCAGCTATATTCCAGGCTACGAGCAGTACTTC. Translation: CASSYIPGYEQYF.

This clone was seen a few times. The CDR3 DNA follows: TGTGCCACCGCTACCACGACAGTCCCCTACGAGCAGTACTTC. Amino acid sequence: CATATTTVPYEQYF. The chain is built from TRBV25-1 and TRBJ2-7; possible D gene TRBD1, 5 bases. The CDR3 is 14 amino acids. In germline, CDR1 is MGHDK, CDR2 SYGVNS. Trimming cost V 10 bases and J 2 bases, with 18 bases left between them.

The V call is TRBV7-2, the J call TRBJ2-5; D unclear. Germline V lookup: CDR1 SGHTA, CDR2 FQGNSA. The CDR3 contains 13 residues. Trimming took off 1 base at V and 7 bases at J, with 10 bases between the two ends. The CDR3 protein is CASSLGVVPTQYF. The DNA for the CDR3 is TGTGCCAGCAGCTTAGGAGTAGTACCGACCCAGTACTTC.

CDR3 protein: CASSLIQGFEAFF. Written as DNA, the CDR3 is TGTGCCAGCAGCTTAATACAGGGTTTTGAAGCTTTCTTT. The V gene is TRBV11-2, the J gene TRBJ1-1, with TRBD1 as a possible D gene (6 bases). Germline CDR1 SGHAT, CDR2 FQNNGV. Trimming shortened V by 2 bases and J by 7 bases, and 11 bases separated the two germline ends. CDR3 length: 13 residues.

The rearrangement uses TRBV5-6 and TRBJ2-3, with D possibly matching TRBD1 (5 bases). Germline-derived CDR1 and CDR2 are SGHDT and YYEEEE. V lost 4 bases, J lost 3 bases, and 12 bases lay in between. The CDR3 has 14 residues. The CDR3 bases are TGTGCCAGCAGCCCGCAGGGATGGACAGATACGCAGTATTTT. It is translated as CASSPQGWTDTQYF.